This TCR beta chain was recovered during a study of OX40 agonist ivuxolimab in advanced cancers. Study conclusions and caveats: Relatively little clonal expansion, among the lowest observed, appeared in partial responders at 0.1-3.0 mg/kg. Among expanded peripheral T cells, antigen specificity went undetermined.

Concerning this clone: Its antigen is currently unknown.

TCRdb's table, derived via immunoSEQ multiplex PCR, lists solely in-frame clones and lacks some. The table lists some 66,000 clones, around four fifths of them singletons. Source: CD4+ or CD8+ T cells sorted from blood, taken in a trial of the OX40 agonist ivuxolimab. The receptor comes from an adult with an advanced solid tumor such as melanoma, head and neck, liver or kidney cancer.

The CDR3 DNA sequence: TGTGCCAGCAGTTTACTGGGTCCCCAAGAGACCCAGTACTTC. This encodes CASSLLGPQETQYF. The chain carries TRBV28 and TRBJ2-5; no clear D. The CDR3 covers 14 residues. The V and J ends lost 2 bases and 1 base respectively, with 8 bases between them. CDR1 is MDHEN, CDR2 SYDVKM, per germline.